Listed below are T cell receptor beta chains from one sample, sequenced in a study of identical twins. Using its own MiXCR run on the 5' RACE reads, TCRdb lists one record per CDR3 protein. The data show about 890,000 distinct CDR3 sequences, with approximately 13% seen just once and about 1.6% held by the top ten. These data were also reused for a study on yellow fever vaccine responses in identical twins.

The sample was PBMCs. The source is a woman in her late teens or twenties in good health. Both conserved end residues are part of each CDR3. D genes are given only for firm matches. Where a row states a size, it is once, few, many or the class of an expanded clone; other rows omit it.

.	TRBD1	TRBV9	TRBJ2-7	CASSLTAGTAYEQYF	TGTGCCAGCAGCCTCACCGCCGGGACAGCCTACGAGCAGTACTTC
.	.	TRBV29-1	TRBJ2-3	CSVEASGSFTDTQYF	TGCAGCGTTGAAGCGTCGGGCTCCTTCACAGATACGCAGTATTTT
.	TRBD2	TRBV3-1	TRBJ2-1	CASSQEASGVTYNEQFF	TGTGCCAGCAGCCAAGAGGCTAGCGGGGTTACCTACAATGAGCAGTTCTTC
few	TRBD2	TRBV7-9	TRBJ2-1	CASSLPLAGEFF	TGTGCCAGCAGCTTACCGCTAGCGGGAGAGTTCTTC
.	.	TRBV20-1	TRBJ2-7	CSARGLYEQYF	TGCAGTGCTAGAGGGCTTTACGAGCAGTACTTC
few	TRBD2	TRBV10-1	TRBJ2-3	CASSTGTSATDTQYF	TGCGCCAGCAGTACCGGGACTAGCGCAACAGATACGCAGTATTTT
.	.	TRBV27	TRBJ1-6	CASSFTGPYNSPLHF	TGTGCCAGCAGTTTCACGGGGCCCTATAATTCACCCCTCCACTTT
.	.	TRBV6-4	TRBJ2-2	CASSDLLDSNTGELFF	TGTGCCAGCAGTGATCTTTTGGACAGCAACACCGGGGAGCTGTTTTTT
.	.	TRBV6-5	TRBJ2-3	CASSNRLVTSTDTQYF	TGTGCCAGCAGTAACCGACTAGTCACTAGCACAGATACGCAGTATTTT
few	TRBD1	TRBV24-1	TRBJ2-1	CATNPGQGAMRNEQFF	TGTGCCACAAACCCGGGACAGGGGGCGATGCGCAATGAGCAGTTCTTC
few	TRBD1	TRBV11-1	TRBJ2-1	CASSQPPGGNEQFF	TGTGCCAGCAGCCAACCCCCAGGGGGAAATGAGCAGTTCTTC